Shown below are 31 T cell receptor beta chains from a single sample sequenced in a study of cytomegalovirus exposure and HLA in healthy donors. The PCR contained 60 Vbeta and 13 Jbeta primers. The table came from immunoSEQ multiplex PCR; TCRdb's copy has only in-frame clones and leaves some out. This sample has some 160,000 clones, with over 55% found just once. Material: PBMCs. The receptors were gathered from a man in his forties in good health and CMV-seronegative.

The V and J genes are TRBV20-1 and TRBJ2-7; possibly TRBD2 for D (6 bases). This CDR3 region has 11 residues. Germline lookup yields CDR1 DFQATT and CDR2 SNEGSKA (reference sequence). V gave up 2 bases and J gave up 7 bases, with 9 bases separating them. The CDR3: CSARYGGEQYF. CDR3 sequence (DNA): TGCAGTGCTAGATATGGGGGGGAGCAGTACTTC.

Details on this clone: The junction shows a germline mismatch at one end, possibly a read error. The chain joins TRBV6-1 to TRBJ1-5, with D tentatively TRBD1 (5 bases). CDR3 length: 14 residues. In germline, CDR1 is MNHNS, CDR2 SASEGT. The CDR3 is CASRMGGEGQPQNF. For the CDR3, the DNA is TGTGCCAGCAGGATGGGAGGGGAAGGTCAGCCCCAGAATTTT.

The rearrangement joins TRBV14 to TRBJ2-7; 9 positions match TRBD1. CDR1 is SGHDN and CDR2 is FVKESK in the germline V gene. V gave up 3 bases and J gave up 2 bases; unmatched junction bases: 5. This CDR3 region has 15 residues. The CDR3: CASSQGQGPTYEQYF. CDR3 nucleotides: TGTGCCAGCAGCCAGGGACAGGGCCCCACCTACGAGCAGTACTTC. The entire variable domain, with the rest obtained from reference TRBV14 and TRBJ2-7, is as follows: EAGVTQFPSHSVIEKGQTVTLRCDPISGHDNLYWYRRVMGKEIKFLLHFVKESKQDESGMPNNRFLAERTGGTYSTLKVQPAELEDSGVYFCASSQGQGPTYEQYFGPGTRLTVT.

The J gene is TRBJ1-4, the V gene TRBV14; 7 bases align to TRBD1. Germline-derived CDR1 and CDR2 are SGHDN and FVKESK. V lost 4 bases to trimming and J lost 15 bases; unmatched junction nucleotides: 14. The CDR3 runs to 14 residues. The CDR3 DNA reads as TGTGCCAGCAGCCCCTTAAGCTGGGACAGCCAAATGTTTTTT. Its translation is CASSPLSWDSQMFF.

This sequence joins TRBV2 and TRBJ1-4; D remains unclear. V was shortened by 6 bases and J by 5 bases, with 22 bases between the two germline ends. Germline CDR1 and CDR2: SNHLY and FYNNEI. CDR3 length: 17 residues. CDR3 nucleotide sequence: TGTGCCAGCAGGCTGGGAGGGCCCCTGCTTTCAAATGAAAAACTGTTTTTT. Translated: CASRLGGPLLSNEKLFF. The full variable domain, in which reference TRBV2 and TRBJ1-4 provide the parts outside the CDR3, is EPEVTQTPSHQVTQMGQEVILRCVPISNHLYFYWYRQILGQKVEFLVSFYNNEISEKSEIFDDQFSVERPDGSNFTLKIRSTKLEDSAMYFCASRLGGPLLSNEKLFFGSGTQLSVL.

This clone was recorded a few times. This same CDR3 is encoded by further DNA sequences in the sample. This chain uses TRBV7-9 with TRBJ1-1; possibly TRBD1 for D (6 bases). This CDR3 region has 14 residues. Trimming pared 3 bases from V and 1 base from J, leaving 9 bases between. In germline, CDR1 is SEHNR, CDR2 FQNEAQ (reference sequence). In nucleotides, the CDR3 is TGTGCCAGCAGCTTGGGGGGGGCGAACACTGAAGCTTTCTTT. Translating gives CASSLGGANTEAFF.

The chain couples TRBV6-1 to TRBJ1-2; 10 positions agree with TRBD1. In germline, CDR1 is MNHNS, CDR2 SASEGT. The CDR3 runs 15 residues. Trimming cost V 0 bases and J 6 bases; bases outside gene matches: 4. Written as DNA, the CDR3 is TGTGCCAGCAGTGAAGCGGACAGGGGGAGGGATGGCTACACCTTC. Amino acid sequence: CASSEADRGRDGYTF.

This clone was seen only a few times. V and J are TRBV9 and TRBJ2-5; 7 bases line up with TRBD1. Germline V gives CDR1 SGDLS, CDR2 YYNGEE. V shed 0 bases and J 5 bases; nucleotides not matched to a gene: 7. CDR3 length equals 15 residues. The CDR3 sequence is CASSVGTLQGETQYF. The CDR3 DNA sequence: TGTGCCAGCAGCGTAGGGACTTTACAGGGGGAGACCCAGTACTTC.

This CDR3 reads CASSSGQGIYEQYF. CDR3 in DNA: TGTGCCAGTAGTAGCGGACAGGGGATCTACGAGCAGTACTTC. V usage is TRBV19 and J usage is TRBJ2-7; the match to TRBD1 covers 9 bases. Trimming removed 4 bases from V and 3 bases from J; junction bases left unmatched: 4. This CDR3 is 14 amino acids long. The V gene's germline CDR1 is LNHDA and CDR2 SQIVND (reference sequence).

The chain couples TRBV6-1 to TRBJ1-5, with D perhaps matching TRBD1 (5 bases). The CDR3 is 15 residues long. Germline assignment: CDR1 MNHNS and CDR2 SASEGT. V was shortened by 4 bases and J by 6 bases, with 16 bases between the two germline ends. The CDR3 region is CASSANGGGGQPQHF. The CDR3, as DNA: TGTGCCAGCAGTGCCAACGGGGGAGGTGGTCAGCCCCAGCATTTT.

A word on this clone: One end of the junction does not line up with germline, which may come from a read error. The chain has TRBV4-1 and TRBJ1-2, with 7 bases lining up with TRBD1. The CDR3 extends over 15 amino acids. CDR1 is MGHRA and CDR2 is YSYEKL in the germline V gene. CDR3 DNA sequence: TGCGCCAGCAGCCAAGATTTTGACAGGGCTGATGGCTACCCCTTC. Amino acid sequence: CASSQDFDRADGYPF.

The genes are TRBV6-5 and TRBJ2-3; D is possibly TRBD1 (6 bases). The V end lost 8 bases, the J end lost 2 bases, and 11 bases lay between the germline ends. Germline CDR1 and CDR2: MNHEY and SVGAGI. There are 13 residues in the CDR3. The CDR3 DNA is TGTGCCAGCGCTTGGGACACCACAGATACGCAGTATTTT. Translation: CASAWDTTDTQYF.

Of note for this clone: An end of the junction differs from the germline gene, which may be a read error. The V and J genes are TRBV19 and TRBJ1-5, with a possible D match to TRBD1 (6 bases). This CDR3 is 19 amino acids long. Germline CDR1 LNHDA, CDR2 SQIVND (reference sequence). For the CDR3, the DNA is TGTGCCAGTAGTATACTACCCCGGACAGACTTCCTGGGCAATCAGCCCCAGAATTTT. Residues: CASSILPRTDFLGNQPQNF.

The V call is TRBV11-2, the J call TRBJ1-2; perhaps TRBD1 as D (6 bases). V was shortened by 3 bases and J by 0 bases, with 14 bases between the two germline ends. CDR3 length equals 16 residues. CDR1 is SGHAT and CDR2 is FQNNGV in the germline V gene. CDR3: CASSFPRGISNYGYTF. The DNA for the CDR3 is TGTGCCAGCAGCTTCCCGAGGGGGATTTCTAACTATGGCTACACCTTC.

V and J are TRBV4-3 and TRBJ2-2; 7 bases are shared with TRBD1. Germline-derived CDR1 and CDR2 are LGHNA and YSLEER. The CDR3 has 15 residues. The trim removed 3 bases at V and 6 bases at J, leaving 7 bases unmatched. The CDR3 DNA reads TGCGCCAGCAGCCAGATAACAGGGGTGGCCGGGGAGCTGTTTTTT. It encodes CASSQITGVAGELFF.

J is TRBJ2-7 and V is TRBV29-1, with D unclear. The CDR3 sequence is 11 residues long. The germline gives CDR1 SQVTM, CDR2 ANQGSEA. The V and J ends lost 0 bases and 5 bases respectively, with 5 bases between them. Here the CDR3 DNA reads TGCAGCGTTGAAGATGTAAACGAGCAGTACTTC. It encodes CSVEDVNEQYF.

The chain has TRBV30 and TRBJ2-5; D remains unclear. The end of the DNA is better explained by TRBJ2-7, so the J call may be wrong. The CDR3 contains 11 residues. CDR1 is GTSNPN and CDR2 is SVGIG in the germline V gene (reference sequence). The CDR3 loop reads CAWSVNNEQYF. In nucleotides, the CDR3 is TGTGCCTGGAGTGTCAATAACGAGCAGTACTTC.

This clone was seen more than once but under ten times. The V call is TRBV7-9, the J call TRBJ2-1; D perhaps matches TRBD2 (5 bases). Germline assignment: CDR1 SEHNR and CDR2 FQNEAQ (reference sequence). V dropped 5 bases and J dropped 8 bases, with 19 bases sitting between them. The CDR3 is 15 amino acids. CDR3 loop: CASSIGDRVLDEQFF. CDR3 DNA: TGTGCCAGCAGCATCGGGGATCGAGTTCTGGATGAGCAGTTCTTC.

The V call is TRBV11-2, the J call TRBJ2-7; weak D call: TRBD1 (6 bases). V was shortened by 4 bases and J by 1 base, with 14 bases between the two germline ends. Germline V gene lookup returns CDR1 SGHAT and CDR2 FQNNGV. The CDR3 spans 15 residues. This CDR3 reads CASSSSTGSSYEQYF. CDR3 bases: TGTGCCAGCAGCTCCTCCACAGGGTCTTCCTACGAGCAGTACTTC.

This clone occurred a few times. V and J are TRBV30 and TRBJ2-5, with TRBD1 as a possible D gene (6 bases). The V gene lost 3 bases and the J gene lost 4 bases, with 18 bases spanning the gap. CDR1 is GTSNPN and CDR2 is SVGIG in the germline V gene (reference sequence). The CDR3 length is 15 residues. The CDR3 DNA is TGTGCCTGGAGCGCCGTGTTGGGCAGGGGAGAGACCCAGTACTTC. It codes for CAWSAVLGRGETQYF.

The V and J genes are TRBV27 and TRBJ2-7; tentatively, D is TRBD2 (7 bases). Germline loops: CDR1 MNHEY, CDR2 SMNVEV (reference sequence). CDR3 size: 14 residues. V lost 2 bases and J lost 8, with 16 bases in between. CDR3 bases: TGTGCCAGCAGTTTACCGATGCCGGGGGGCCAGCAGTACTTC. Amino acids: CASSLPMPGGQQYF.

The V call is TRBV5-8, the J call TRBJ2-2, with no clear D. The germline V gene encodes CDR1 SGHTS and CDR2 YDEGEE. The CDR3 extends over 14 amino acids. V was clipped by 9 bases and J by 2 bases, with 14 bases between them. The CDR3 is CATQKTRNTGELFF. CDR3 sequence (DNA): TGTGCCACTCAGAAAACAAGAAACACCGGGGAGCTGTTTTTT.

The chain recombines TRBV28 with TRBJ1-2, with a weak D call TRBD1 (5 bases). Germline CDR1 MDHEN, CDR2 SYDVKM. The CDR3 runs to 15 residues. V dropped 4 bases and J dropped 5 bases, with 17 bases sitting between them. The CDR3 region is CASSYYIGRGYGYTF. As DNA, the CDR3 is TGTGCCAGCAGTTACTACATCGGGCGGGGGTATGGCTACACCTTC.

The DNA for the CDR3 is TGTGCCAGCAGTTCCCTCAGACGGGGATATGGCTACACCTTC. This sequence encodes CASSSLRRGYGYTF. J is TRBJ1-2 and V is TRBV6-5; D not certain. This CDR3 comprises 14 residues. V lost 4 bases and J lost 5, with 14 bases in between. Germline CDR1 is MNHEY and CDR2 is SVGAGI.

CDR3 residues: CASGSPPGQATNYGYTF. The CDR3 DNA reads as TGTGCTAGTGGTTCTCCCCCGGGACAGGCAACTAACTATGGCTACACCTTC. V usage is TRBV12-5 and J usage is TRBJ1-2; 8 positions agree with TRBD1. The CDR3 covers 17 residues. J was trimmed by 0 bases and V by 4 bases; bases with no gene match: 10. CDR1 and CDR2 (germline): LGHNT, FRNRAP.

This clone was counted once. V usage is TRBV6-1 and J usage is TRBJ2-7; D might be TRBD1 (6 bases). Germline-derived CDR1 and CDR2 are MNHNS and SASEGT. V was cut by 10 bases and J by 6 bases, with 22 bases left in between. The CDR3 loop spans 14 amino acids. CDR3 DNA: TGTGCCATCGAAACACAGGGCAAGGTCGGCGAGCAGTACTTC. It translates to CAIETQGKVGEQYF.

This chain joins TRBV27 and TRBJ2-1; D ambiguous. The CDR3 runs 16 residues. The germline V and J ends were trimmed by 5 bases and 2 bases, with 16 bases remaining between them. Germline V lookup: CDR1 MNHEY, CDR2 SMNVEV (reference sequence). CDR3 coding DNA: TGTGCCAGCAGTCCGTACTTCAGTGAGGCCTACAATGAGCAGTTCTTC. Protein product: CASSPYFSEAYNEQFF.

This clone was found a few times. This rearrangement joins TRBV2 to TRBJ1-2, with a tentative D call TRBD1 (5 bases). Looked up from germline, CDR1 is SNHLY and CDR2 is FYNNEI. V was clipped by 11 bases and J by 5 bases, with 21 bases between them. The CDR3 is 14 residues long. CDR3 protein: CAGDSRQAGYGYTF. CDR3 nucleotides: TGTGCCGGGGACTCTCGCCAGGCTGGGTATGGCTACACCTTC.

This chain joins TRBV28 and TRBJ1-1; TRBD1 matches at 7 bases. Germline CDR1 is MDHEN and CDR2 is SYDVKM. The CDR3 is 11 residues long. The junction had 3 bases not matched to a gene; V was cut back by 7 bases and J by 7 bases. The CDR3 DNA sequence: TGTGCCAGCATCTACAGGGGTGAAGCTTTCTTT. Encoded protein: CASIYRGEAFF. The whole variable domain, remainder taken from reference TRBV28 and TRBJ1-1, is DVKVTQSSRYLVKRTGEKVFLECVQDMDHENMFWYRQDPGLGLRLIYFSYDVKMKEKGDIPEGYSVSREKKERFSLILESASTNQTSMYLCASIYRGEAFFGQGTRLTVV.

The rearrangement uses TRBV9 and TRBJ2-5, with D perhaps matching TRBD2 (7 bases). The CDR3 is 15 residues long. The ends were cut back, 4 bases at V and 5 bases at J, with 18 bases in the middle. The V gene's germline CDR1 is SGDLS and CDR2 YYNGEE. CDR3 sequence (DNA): TGTGCCAGCAGCCTGAGAGGAGGGGGGGGCGAGACCCAGTACTTC. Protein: CASSLRGGGGETQYF.

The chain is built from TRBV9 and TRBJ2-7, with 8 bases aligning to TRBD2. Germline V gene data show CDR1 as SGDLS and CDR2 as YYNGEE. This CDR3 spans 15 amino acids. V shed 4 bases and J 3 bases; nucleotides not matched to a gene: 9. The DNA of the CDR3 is TGTGCCAGCAGCCCTACTAGCGGAAGGAACTACGAGCAGTACTTC. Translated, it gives CASSPTSGRNYEQYF.